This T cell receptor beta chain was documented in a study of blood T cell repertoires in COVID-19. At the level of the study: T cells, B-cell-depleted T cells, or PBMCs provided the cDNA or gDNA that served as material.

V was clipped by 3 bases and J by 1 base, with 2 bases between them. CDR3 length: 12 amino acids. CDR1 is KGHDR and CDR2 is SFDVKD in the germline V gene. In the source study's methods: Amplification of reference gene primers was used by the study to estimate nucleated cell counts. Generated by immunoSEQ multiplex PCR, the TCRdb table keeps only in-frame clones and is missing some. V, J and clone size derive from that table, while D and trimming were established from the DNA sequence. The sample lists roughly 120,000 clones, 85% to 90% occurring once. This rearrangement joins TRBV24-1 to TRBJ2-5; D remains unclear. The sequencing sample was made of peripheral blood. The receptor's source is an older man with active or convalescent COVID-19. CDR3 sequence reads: CATSDRQETQYF. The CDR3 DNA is TGTGCCACCAGTGATCGCCAAGAGACCCAGTACTTC.